This T cell receptor (beta chain) stems from a study of beta chain features in type 1 diabetes (dated by TCRdb to 2016 to 2019). Background for the entire study: Mean age, gender distribution, total cell number and subset yield did not differ between patients and healthy donors. Regulatory and stem cell-like memory subsets were isolated from only 8 patients and about 8 healthy donors, whereas naive and central memory subsets came from all 30 or so donors. A total of 90 million to 140 million sorted cells were examined across all samples, and RNA yield correlated strongly with the number of cells per subset. The study compared TCRB repertoires of sorted circulating CD4+ T cell subsets between recently diagnosed type 1 diabetes patients and matched healthy donors.

The entire isolated RNA was reverse transcribed using the High Capacity cDNA Reverse Transcription Kit, and thus expressed TCRB transcripts were sequenced. Naive, central memory and regulatory T cell samples underwent deep immunoSEQ sequencing, averaging approximately 3.3 million total reads per sample. After sorted cells were lysed in RLT buffer, RNA was extracted with DNase-treated RNeasy Micro or Mini kits, with the choice depending on cell number. To prevent cross-contamination, every cell subset was processed on its own, while patient and healthy donor samples were processed together. The immunoSEQ multiplex PCR was used to amplify TCRB sequences from cDNA, yielding 87-bp fragments that span the CDR3 region. Sequencing of the amplicons was done on the Illumina HiSeq platform. The paper's data handling went like this. Synthetic template baselines were used to correct PCR bias computationally, reads within Hamming distance 2 were collapsed, and singletons that could not be merged were discarded. Reads were aligned against IMGT so that V, D and J genes, CDR3 length and insertions or deletions at six rearrangement sites could be assigned. Within each subset, clonotype counts were normalized to sorted cell number, and only after that were true diversity and Gini coefficients computed with the tcR R package. Repertoire sharing was quantified using the overlap coefficient calculated on TCRB nucleotide sequences. Imported from immuneACCESS, the table was reduced by TCRdb to in-frame sequences with V and J called. These copies leave out some clones; in studies compared against another copy, an unresolved V gene accounts for under half, and the cause of the remainder is not known. The V and J calls and the clone size are those of that table, but D and trimming were determined from the DNA. The sample profile shows about 24,000 clones; 60% to 75% of them were found once. The ten largest clones take up 2% to 2.5% of the sample.

The CDR3 goes from the cysteine to the phenylalanine over 15 residues. Only the CDR3 portion is preserved as DNA: 45 bases, with reading frame beginning at the first base. Per the germline V gene (reference sequence), MNHEY is the CDR1 and SMNVEV is the CDR2. Trimming costs V 0 bases and J 4 bases, and their ends lie 13 bases apart. Study-level results and caveats: HLA sub-analyses involved small numbers of individuals, so any influence of HLA type on TCRB rearrangement remained unresolved. Fewer insertions and more nucleotide deletions at VDJ recombination sites were observed in patients with type 1 diabetes, implying thymic rearrangement abnormalities. Shorter templates might have been favored by PCR, but patient and control samples were amplified and corrected together, so both groups would have been affected equally by any skew. A moderate but significant shortening of TCRB CDR3 length was observed in type 1 diabetes patients in all four CD4+ subsets. Naive, central memory and regulatory TCRB repertoires appeared to be more alike among patients than among healthy donors. Because cDNA was sequenced instead of genomic DNA, activated cells with high expression could be over-represented, although the groups did not differ in activation or CD3 levels.

From each donor, a single peripheral blood sample of approximately 110 mL on average was drawn into heparinised tubes. A BD FACSAria II and a panel including CD45RO, CCR7, CD25, CD127, CD95 and CD27 were used to sort naive, central memory, regulatory and stem cell-like memory CD4+ T cells. All sorted populations exceeded 95% purity. PBMCs were separated immediately by Lymphoprep density gradient centrifugation and were stained directly, without being cultured. Samples were stained and sorted in pairs, with one healthy donor and one patient per experiment, so that batch effects were minimized. On this clone: The antigen it recognizes is unknown. No clone much larger than this one lies a single base away; base qualities are absent.

Sample: Tregs from blood. What this sample's cell subset or site label stands for: regulatory CD4+ T cells. The sequence came from a woman in her 40s in good health. Recombination connected TRBV27 to TRBJ2-7; the best D guess is TRBD1, with 6 bases matching. The bases read TGTGCCAGCAGTTTATCGAGACAGGCAATATACGAGCAGTACTTC. The resulting protein is CASSLSRQAIYEQYF.